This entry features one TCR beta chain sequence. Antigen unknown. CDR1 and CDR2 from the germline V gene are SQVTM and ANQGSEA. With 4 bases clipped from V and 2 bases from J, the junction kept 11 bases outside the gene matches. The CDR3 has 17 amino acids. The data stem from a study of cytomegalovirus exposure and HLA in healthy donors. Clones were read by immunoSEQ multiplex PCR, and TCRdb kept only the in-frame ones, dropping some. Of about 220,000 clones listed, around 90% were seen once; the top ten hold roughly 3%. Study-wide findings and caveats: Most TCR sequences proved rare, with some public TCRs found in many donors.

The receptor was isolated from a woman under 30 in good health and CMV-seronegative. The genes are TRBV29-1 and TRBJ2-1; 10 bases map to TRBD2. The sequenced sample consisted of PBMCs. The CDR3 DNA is TGCAGCGTTGTCGGTTTAGCGGGAGGCTCTCCCTACAATGAGCAGTTCTTC. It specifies CSVVGLAGGSPYNEQFF.